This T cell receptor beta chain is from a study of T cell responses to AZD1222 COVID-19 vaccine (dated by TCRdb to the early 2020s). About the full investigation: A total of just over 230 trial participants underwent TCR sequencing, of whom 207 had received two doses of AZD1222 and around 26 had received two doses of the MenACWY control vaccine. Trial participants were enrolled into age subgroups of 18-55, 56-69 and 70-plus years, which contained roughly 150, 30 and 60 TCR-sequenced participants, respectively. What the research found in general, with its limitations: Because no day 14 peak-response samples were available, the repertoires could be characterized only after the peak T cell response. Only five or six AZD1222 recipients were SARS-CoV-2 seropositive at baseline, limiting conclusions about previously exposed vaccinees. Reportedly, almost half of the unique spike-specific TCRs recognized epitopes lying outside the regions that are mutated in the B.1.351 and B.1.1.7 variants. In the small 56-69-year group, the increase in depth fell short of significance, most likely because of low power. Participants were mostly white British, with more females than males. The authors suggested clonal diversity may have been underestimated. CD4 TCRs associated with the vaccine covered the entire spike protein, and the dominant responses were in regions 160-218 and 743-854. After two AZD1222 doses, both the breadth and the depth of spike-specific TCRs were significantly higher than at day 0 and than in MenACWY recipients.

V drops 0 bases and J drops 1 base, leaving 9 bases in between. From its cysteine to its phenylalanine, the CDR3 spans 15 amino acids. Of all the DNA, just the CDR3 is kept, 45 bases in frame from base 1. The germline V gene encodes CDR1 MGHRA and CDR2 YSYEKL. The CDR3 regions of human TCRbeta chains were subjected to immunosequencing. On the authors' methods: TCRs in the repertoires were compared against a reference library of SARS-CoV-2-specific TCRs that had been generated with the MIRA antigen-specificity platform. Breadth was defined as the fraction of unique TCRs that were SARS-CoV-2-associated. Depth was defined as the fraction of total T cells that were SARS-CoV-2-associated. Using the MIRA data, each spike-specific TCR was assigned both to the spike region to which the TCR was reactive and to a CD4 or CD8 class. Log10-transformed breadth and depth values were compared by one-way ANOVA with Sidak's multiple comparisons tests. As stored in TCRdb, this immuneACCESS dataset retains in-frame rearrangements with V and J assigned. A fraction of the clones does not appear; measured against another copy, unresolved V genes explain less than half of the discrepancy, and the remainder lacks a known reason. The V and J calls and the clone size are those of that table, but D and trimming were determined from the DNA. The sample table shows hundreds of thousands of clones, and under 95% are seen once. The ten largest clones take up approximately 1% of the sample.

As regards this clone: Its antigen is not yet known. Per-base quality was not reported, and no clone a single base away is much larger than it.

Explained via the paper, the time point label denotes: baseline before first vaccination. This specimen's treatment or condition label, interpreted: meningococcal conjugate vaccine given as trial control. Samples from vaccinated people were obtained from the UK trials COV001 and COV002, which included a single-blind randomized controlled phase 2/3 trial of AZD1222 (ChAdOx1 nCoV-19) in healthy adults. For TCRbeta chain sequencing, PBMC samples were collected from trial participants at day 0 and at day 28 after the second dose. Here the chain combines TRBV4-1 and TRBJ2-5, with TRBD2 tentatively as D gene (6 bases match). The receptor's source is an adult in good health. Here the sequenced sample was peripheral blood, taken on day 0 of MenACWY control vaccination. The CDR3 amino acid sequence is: CASSQDLGGQETQYF. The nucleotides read TGCGCCAGCAGCCAAGATCTGGGGGGCCAAGAGACCCAGTACTTC.